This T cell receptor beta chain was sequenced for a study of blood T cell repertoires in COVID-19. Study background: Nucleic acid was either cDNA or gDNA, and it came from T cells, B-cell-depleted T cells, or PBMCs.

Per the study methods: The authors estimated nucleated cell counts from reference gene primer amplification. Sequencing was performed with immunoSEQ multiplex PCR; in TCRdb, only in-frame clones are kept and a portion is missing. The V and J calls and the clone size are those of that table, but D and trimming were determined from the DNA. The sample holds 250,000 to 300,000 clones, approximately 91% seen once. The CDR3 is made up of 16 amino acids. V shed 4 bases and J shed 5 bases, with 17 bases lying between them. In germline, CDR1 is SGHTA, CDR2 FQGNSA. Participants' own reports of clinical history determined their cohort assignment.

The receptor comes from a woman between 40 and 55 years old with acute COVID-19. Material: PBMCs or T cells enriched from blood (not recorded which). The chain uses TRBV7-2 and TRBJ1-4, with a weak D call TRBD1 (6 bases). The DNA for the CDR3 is TGTGCCAGCAGCTCTAGCTCCGTAAGGGGGAATGAAAAACTGTTTTTT. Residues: CASSSSSVRGNEKLFF.